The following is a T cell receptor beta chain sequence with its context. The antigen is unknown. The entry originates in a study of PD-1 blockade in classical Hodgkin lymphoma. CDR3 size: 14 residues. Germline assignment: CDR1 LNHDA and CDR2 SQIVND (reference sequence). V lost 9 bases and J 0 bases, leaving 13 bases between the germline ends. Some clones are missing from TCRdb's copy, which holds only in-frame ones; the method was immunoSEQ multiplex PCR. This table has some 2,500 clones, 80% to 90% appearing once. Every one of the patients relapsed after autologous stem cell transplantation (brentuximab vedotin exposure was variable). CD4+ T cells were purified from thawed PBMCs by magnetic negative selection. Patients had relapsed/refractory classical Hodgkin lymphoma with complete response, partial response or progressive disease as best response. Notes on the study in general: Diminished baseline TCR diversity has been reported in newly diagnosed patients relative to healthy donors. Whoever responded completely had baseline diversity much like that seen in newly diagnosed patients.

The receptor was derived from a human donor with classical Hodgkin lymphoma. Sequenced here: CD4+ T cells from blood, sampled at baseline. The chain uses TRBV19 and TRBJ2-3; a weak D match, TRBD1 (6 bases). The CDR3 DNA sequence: TGTGCCAGCAAATACAGGGAGAGCACAGATACGCAGTATTTT. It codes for CASKYRESTDTQYF.